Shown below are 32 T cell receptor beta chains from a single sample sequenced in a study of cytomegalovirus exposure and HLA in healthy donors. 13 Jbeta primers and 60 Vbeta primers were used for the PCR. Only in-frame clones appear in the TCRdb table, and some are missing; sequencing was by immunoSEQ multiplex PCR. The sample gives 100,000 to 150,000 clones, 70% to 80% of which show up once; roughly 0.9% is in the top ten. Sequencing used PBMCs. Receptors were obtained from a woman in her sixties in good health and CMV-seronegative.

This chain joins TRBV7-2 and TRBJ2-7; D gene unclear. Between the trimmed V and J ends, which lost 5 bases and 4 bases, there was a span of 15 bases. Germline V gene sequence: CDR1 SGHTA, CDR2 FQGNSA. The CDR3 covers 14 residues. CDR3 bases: TGTGCCAGCAGCCCACGGTCAGGCACGTACGAGCAGTACTTC. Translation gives CASSPRSGTYEQYF.

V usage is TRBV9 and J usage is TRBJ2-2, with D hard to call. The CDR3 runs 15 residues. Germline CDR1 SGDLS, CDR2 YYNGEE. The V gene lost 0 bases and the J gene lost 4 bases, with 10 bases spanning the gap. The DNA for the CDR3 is TGTGCCAGCAGCGTAGCGTTATCAGGCACCGGGGAGCTGTTTTTT. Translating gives CASSVALSGTGELFF.

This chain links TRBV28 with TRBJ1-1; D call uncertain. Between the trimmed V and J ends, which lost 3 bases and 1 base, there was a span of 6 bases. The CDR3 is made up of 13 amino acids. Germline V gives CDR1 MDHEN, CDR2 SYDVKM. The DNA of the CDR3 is TGTGCCAGCAGTTTTCAATCGAACACTGAAGCTTTCTTT. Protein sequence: CASSFQSNTEAFF. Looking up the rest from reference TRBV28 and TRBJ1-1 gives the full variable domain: DVKVTQSSRYLVKRTGEKVFLECVQDMDHENMFWYRQDPGLGLRLIYFSYDVKMKEKGDIPEGYSVSREKKERFSLILESASTNQTSMYLCASSFQSNTEAFFGQGTRLTVV.

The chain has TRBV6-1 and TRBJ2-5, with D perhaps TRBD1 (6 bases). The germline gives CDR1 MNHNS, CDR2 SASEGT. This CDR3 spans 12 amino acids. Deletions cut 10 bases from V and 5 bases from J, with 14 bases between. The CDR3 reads CATLQGWETQYF. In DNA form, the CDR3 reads TGTGCCACGCTACAGGGTTGGGAGACCCAGTACTTC.

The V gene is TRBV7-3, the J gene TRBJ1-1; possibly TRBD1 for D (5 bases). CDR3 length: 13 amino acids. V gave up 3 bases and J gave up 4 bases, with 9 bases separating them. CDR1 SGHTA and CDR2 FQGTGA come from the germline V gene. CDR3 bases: TGTGCCAGCAGCTTCGCCGGGGGCACTGAAGCTTTCTTT. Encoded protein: CASSFAGGTEAFF.

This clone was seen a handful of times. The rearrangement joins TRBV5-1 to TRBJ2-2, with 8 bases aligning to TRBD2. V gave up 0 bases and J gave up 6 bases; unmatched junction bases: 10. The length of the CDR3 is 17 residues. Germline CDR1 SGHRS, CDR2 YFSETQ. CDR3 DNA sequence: TGCGCCAGCAGCTTGGGAGCGGGAGAGGCCCAGCCCGGGGAGCTGTTTTTT. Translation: CASSLGAGEAQPGELFF.

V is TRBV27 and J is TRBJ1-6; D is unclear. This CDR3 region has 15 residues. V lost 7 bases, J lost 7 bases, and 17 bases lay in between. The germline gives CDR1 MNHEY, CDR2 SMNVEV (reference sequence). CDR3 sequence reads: CASTLVTLGNSPLHF. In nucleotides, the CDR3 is TGTGCCAGCACCCTCGTGACCCTAGGCAATTCACCCCTCCACTTT.

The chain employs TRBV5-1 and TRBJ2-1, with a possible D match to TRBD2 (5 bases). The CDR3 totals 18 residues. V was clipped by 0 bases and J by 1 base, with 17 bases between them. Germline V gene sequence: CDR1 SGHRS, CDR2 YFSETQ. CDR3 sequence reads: CASSLAILAGTSYNEQFF. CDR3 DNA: TGCGCCAGCAGCTTGGCCATATTGGCGGGCACATCCTACAATGAGCAGTTCTTC.

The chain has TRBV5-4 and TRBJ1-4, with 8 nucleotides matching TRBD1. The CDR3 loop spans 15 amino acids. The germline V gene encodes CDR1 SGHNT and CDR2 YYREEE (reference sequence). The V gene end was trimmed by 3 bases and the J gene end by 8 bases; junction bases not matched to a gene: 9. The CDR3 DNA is TGTGCCAGCAGCTCACAGGACAGGGTGCAGGAAAAACTGTTTTTT. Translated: CASSSQDRVQEKLFF.

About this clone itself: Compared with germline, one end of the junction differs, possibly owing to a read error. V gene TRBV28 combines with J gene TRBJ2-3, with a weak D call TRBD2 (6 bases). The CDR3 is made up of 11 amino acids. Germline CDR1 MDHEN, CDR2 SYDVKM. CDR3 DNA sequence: TGTGCCAGCAGTTTCAGCCGGGAGCACCATTTT. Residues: CASSFSREHHF.

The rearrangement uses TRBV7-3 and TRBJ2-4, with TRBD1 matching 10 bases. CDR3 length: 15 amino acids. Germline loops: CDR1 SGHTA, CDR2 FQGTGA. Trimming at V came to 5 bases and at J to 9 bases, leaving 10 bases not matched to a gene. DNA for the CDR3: TGTGCCAGCAGCGTGACAGGGGGCGAGGGCGTCATTCAGTACTTC. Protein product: CASSVTGGEGVIQYF.

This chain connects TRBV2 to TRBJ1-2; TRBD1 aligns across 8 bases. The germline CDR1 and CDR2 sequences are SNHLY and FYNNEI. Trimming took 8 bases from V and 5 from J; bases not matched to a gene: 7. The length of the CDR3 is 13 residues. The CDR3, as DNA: TGTGCCAGCTCTCGGGGACAGGTATATGGCTACACCTTC. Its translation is CASSRGQVYGYTF.

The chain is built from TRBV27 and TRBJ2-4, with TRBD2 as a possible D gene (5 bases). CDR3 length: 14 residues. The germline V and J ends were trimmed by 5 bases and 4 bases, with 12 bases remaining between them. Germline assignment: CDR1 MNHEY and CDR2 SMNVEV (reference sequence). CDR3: CASSGDGLKNIQYF. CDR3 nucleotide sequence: TGTGCCAGCAGTGGCGACGGACTGAAAAACATTCAGTACTTC.

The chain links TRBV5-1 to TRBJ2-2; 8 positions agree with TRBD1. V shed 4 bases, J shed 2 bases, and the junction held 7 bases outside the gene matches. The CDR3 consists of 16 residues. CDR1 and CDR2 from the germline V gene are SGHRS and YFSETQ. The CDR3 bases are TGCGCCAGCAGCCTGATTGGACAGGGCAACACCGGGGAGCTGTTTTTT. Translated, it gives CASSLIGQGNTGELFF.

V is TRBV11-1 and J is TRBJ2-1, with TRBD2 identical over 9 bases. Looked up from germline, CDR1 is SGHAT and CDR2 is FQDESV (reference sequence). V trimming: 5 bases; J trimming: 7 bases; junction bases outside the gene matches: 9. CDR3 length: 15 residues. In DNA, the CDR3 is TGTGCCAGCAGCGACCCGGGACTAGCCCTAAATGAGCAGTTCTTC. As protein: CASSDPGLALNEQFF.

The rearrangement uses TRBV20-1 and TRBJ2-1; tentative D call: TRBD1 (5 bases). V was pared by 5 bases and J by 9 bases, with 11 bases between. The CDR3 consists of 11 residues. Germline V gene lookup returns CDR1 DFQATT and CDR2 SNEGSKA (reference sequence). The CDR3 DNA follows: TGCAGTGCTGACATACAGGCTGAGCAGTTCTTC. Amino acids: CSADIQAEQFF.

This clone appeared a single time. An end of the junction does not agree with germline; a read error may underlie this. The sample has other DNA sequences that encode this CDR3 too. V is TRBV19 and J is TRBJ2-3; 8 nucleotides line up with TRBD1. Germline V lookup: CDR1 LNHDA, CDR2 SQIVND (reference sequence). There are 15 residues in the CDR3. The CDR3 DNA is TGCGCCAGTAGCAGGACAGGGAGGTTATCAGATACGCAGTATTTT. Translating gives CASSRTGRLSDTQYF. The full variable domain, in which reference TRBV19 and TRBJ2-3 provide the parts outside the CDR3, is DGGITQSPKYLFRKEGQNVTLSCEQNLNHDAMYWYRQDPGQGLRLIYYSQIVNDFQKGDIAEGYSVSREKKESFPLTVTSAQKNPTAFYLCASSRTGRLSDTQYFGPGTRLTVL.

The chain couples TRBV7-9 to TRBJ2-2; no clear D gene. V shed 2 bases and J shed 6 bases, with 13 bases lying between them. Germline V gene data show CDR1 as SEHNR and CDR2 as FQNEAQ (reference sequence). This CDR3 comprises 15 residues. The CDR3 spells CASSLLRVSSGELFF. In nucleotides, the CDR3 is TGTGCCAGCAGCTTACTCCGGGTATCATCCGGGGAGCTGTTTTTT.

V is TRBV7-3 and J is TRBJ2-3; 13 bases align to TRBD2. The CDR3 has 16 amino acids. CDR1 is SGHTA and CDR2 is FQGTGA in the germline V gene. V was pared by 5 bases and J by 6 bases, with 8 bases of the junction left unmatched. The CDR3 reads CASSVTSGGPGDTQYF. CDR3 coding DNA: TGTGCCAGCAGCGTGACTAGCGGGGGGCCAGGGGATACGCAGTATTTT. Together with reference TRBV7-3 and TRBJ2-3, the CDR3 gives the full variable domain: GAGVSQTPSNKVTEKGKYVELRCDPISGHTALYWYRQSLGQGPEFLIYFQGTGAADDSGLPNDRFFAVRPEGSVSTLKIQRTERGDSAVYLCASSVTSGGPGDTQYFGPGTRLTVL.

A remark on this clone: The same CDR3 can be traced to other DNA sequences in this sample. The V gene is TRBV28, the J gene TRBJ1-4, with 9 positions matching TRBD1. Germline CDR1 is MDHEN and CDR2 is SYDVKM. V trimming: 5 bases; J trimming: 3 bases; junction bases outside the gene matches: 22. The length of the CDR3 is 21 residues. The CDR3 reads CASSLKSPGTGSGRSNEKLFF. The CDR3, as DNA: TGTGCCAGCAGTCTAAAATCCCCCGGGACAGGGTCGGGTCGATCTAATGAAAAACTGTTTTTT.

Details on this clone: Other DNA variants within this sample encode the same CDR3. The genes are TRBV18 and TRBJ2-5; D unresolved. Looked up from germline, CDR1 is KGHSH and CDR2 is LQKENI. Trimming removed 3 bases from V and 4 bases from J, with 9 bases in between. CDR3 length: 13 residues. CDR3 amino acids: CASSPLARETQYF. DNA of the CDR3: TGTGCCAGCTCACCCCTGGCACGAGAGACCCAGTACTTC. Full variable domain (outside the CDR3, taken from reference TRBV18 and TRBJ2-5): NAGVMQNPRHLVRRRGQEARLRCSPMKGHSHVYWYRQLPEEGLKFMVYLQKENIIDESGMPKERFSAEFPKEGPSILRIQQVVRGDSAAYFCASSPLARETQYFGPGTRLLVL.

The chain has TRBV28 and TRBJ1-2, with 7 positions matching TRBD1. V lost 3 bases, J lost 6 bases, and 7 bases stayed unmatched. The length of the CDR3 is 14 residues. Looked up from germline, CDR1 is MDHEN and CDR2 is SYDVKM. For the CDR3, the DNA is TGTGCCAGCAGTTTGTTCGAGACAGGGAATGGCTACACCTTC. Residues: CASSLFETGNGYTF.

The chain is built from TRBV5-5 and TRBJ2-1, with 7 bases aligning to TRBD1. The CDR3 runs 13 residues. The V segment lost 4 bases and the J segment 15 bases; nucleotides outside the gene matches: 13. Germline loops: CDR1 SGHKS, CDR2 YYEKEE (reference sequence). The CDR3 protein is CASSVNRGNYWFF. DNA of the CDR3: TGTGCCAGCAGCGTGAACAGGGGCAATTATTGGTTCTTC.

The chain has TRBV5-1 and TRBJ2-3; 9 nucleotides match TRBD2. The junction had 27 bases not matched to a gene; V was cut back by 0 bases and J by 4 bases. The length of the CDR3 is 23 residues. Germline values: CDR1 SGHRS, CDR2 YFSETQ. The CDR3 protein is CASSLGPILGSGSSEPVSDTQYF. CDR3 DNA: TGCGCCAGCAGCTTGGGCCCTATCCTGGGTAGCGGGAGTTCTGAGCCCGTTTCAGATACGCAGTATTTT.

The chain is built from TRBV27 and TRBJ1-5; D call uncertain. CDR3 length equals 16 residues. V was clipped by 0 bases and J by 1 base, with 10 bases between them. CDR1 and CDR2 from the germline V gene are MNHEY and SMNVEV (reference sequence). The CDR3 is CASSLSNHKSNQPQHF. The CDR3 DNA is TGTGCCAGCAGTTTATCCAACCACAAGAGCAATCAGCCCCAGCATTTT.

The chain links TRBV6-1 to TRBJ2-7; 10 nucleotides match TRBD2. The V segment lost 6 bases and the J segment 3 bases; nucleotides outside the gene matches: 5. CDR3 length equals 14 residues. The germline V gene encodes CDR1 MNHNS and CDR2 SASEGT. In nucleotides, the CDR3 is TGTGCCAGCAGCCGACTAGCGGGCCTCTACGAGCAGTACTTC. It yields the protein CASSRLAGLYEQYF.

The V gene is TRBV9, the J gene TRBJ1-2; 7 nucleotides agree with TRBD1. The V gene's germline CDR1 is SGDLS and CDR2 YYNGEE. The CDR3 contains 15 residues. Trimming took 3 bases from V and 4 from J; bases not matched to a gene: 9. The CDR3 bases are TGTGCCAGCAGCGCTCCGGGACAGTGGTTCTATGGCTACACCTTC. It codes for CASSAPGQWFYGYTF.

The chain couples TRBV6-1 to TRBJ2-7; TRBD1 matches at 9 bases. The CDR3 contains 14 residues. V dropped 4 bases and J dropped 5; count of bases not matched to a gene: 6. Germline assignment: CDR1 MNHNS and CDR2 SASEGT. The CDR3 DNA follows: TGTGCCAGCAGTGCGCCGGGACAGGGTCACGAGCAGTACTTC. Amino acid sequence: CASSAPGQGHEQYF.

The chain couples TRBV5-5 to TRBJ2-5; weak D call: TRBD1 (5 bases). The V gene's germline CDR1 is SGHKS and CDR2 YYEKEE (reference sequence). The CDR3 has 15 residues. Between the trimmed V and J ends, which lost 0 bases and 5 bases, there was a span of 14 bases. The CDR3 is CASSLVDRRVETQYF. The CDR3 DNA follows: TGTGCCAGCAGCTTGGTCGACAGACGGGTCGAGACCCAGTACTTC.

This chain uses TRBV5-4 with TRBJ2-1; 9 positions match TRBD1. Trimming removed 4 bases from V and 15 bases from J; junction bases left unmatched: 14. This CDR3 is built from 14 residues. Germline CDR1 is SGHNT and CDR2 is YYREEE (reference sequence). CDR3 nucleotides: TGTGCCAGCAGCGCGCCGGGACAGGGCGATAGGCCGTTCTTC. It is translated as CASSAPGQGDRPFF.

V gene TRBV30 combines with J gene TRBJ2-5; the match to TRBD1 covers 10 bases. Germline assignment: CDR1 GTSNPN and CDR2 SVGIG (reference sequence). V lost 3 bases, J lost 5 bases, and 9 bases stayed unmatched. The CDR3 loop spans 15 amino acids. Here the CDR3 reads CAWRGQGLGEETQYF. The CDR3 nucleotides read TGTGCCTGGAGGGGACAGGGGTTGGGAGAGGAGACCCAGTACTTC.

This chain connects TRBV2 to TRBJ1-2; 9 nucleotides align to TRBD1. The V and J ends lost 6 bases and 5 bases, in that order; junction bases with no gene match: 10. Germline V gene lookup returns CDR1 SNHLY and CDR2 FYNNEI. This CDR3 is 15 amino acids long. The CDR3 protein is CASRDPGQGTYGYTF. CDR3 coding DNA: TGTGCCAGCAGAGATCCGGGACAGGGAACTTATGGCTACACCTTC.